Presented here are 21 T cell receptor beta chains from one specimen sequenced in a study of blood T cell repertoires in COVID-19. The method was immunoSEQ multiplex PCR; TCRdb's version includes in-frame clones alone and lacks a portion of them. The repertoire holds about 140,000 clones, with roughly 89% as singletons. The sample taken for sequencing was peripheral blood. Source of these receptors: a woman between 45 and 60 years old with acute or convalescent COVID-19.

The chain combines TRBV4-1 with TRBJ1-5; 8 bases align to TRBD1. The CDR3 consists of 17 residues. Per the germline V gene, CDR1 is MGHRA and CDR2 is YSYEKL. V shed 5 bases, J shed 7 bases, and the junction held 16 bases outside the gene matches. The CDR3 DNA reads TGCGCCAGCAGCGCAACTCCGCGAACAGGGGGAGGGCAGCCCCAGCATTTT. Its translation is CASSATPRTGGGQPQHF.

This chain uses TRBV29-1 with TRBJ1-4; 7 nucleotides match TRBD1. The germline gives CDR1 SQVTM, CDR2 ANQGSEA. This CDR3 has 12 residues. V was pared by 3 bases and J by 8 bases, with 3 bases of the junction left unmatched. CDR3 protein: CSVDRGEEKLFF. Written as DNA, the CDR3 is TGCAGCGTTGACAGGGGGGAGGAAAAACTGTTTTTT.

This chain connects TRBV6-2 or TRBV6-3 to TRBJ1-5; D not certain. Germline assignment: CDR1 MNHEY and CDR2 SVGEGT. The V and J ends lost 5 bases and 4 bases respectively, with 18 bases between them. This CDR3 contains 16 residues. CDR3 coding DNA: TGTGCCAGCAGTCGGGCAGCCTCGTGGGAGAATCAGCCCCAGCATTTT. It is translated as CASSRAASWENQPQHF.

The chain uses TRBV11-2 and TRBJ1-5, with TRBD1 identical over 7 bases. Germline assignment: CDR1 SGHAT and CDR2 FQNNGV. This CDR3 spans 16 amino acids. The V segment lost 6 bases and the J segment 3 bases; nucleotides outside the gene matches: 11. Here the CDR3 DNA reads TGTGCCAGCAGGGCCGGGACAGTGGATGTCAATCAGCCCCAGCATTTT. It translates to CASRAGTVDVNQPQHF.

The V and J genes are TRBV6-5 and TRBJ1-2; 10 bases align to TRBD1. V lost 6 bases, J lost 7 bases, and 8 bases stayed unmatched. CDR1 is MNHEY and CDR2 is SVGAGI in the germline V gene. This CDR3 contains 14 residues. In nucleotides, the CDR3 is TGTGCCAGCAGCTTCGACAGGGGGCCGGGTGGCTACACCTTC. It specifies CASSFDRGPGGYTF.

This chain connects TRBV11-2 to TRBJ2-7, with TRBD2 matching over 16 bases. The CDR3 has 17 amino acids. Germline-derived CDR1 and CDR2 are SGHAT and FQNNGV. The V segment lost 1 base and the J segment 3 bases; nucleotides outside the gene matches: 3. The CDR3 DNA reads TGTGCCAGCAGCTTAGCCGGGACTAGCGGGAGGGTCTACGAGCAGTACTTC. Translated: CASSLAGTSGRVYEQYF. The full variable domain, in which reference TRBV11-2 and TRBJ2-7 provide the parts outside the CDR3, is EAGVAQSPRYKIIEKRQSVAFWCNPISGHATLYWYQQILGQGPKLLIQFQNNGVVDDSQLPKDRFSAERLKGVDSTLKIQPAKLEDSAVYLCASSLAGTSGRVYEQYFGPGTRLTVT.

The table lists this clone with a few counts. The chain recombines TRBV6-5 with TRBJ1-1; TRBD1 is a possible D gene (6 bases). Germline V lookup: CDR1 MNHEY, CDR2 SVGAGI. V was clipped by 6 bases and J by 5 bases, with 16 bases between them. The length of the CDR3 is 14 residues. CDR3 residues: CASRLSRGGTEAFF. DNA of the CDR3: TGTGCCAGCAGACTGAGCAGGGGTGGGACTGAAGCTTTCTTT.

The chain employs TRBV11-2 and TRBJ2-1; D call uncertain. Germline V gene lookup returns CDR1 SGHAT and CDR2 FQNNGV. With 8 bases removed from V and 4 bases from J, the gap between germline ends came to 12 bases. This CDR3 has 13 residues. In DNA form, the CDR3 reads TGTGCCAGCGGCCGGGTCACTTACAATGAGCAGTTCTTC. It is translated as CASGRVTYNEQFF. Drawing the rest from reference TRBV11-2 and TRBJ2-1, the complete variable domain is EAGVAQSPRYKIIEKRQSVAFWCNPISGHATLYWYQQILGQGPKLLIQFQNNGVVDDSQLPKDRFSAERLKGVDSTLKIQPAKLEDSAVYLCASGRVTYNEQFFGPGTRLTVL.

The rearrangement uses TRBV19 and TRBJ2-3; D not resolved. The CDR3 is made up of 13 amino acids. Trimming cost V 6 bases and J 4 bases, with 11 bases left between them. Germline values: CDR1 LNHDA, CDR2 SQIVND (reference sequence). This chain's CDR3 is CASSVLGADTQYF. For the CDR3, the DNA is TGTGCCAGTAGCGTGCTAGGCGCAGATACGCAGTATTTT.

The chain recombines TRBV19 with TRBJ2-1, with D tentatively TRBD2 (6 bases). This CDR3 comprises 15 residues. The germline V and J ends were trimmed by 3 bases and 5 bases, with 14 bases remaining between them. The germline V gene has CDR1 LNHDA and CDR2 SQIVND (reference sequence). The CDR3: CASSIGVGLHNEQFF. DNA of the CDR3: TGTGCCAGTAGTATTGGGGTCGGACTACACAATGAGCAGTTCTTC. The entire variable domain, with the rest obtained from reference TRBV19 and TRBJ2-1, is as follows: DGGITQSPKYLFRKEGQNVTLSCEQNLNHDAMYWYRQDPGQGLRLIYYSQIVNDFQKGDIAEGYSVSREKKESFPLTVTSAQKNPTAFYLCASSIGVGLHNEQFFGPGTRLTVL.

The gene calls are TRBV5-1 and TRBJ1-3; the D is unclear. The CDR3 sequence is 16 residues long. The germline gives CDR1 SGHRS, CDR2 YFSETQ. The ends were cut back, 1 base at V and 0 bases at J, with 11 bases in the middle. CDR3 amino acids: CASSLSSASSGNTIYF. The CDR3, as DNA: TGCGCCAGCAGCTTGTCTTCAGCTAGCTCTGGAAACACCATATATTTT.

On this clone: One end of the junction varies from germline; a read error may be responsible. V and J are TRBV5-1 and TRBJ2-5; 9 bases are a match to TRBD2. CDR1 is SGHRS and CDR2 is YFSETQ in the germline V gene. There are 14 residues in the CDR3. The CDR3 here is CASSPAGTSRTGDF. CDR3 bases: TGCGCCAGCAGCCCAGCCGGGACTAGCAGGACCGGGGACTTC.

The CDR3 bases are TGTGCCAGCAGCCGGGGACAGGGAACAGATACGCAGTATTTT. Translated: CASSRGQGTDTQYF. This chain links TRBV5-4 with TRBJ2-3; 9 positions match TRBD1. The V gene end was trimmed by 4 bases and the J gene end by 3 bases; junction bases not matched to a gene: 3. Germline CDR1 is SGHNT and CDR2 is YYREEE (reference sequence). CDR3 length: 14 amino acids.

The rearrangement links TRBV6-5 to TRBJ1-2, with no clear D. The germline V gene encodes CDR1 MNHEY and CDR2 SVGAGI. V dropped 8 bases and J dropped 5 bases, with 12 bases sitting between them. The CDR3 contains 12 residues. In DNA, the CDR3 is TGTGCCAGCTCCCCTACCCCGTATGGCTACACCTTC. This codes for CASSPTPYGYTF.

The CDR3 region is CASSTTGLDEQYF. In nucleotides, the CDR3 is TGTGCCAGTAGTACGACAGGTCTGGACGAGCAGTACTTC. The gene calls are TRBV19 and TRBJ2-7; weak D call: TRBD1 (6 bases). Trimming removed 4 bases from V and 5 bases from J, with 12 bases in between. The CDR3 covers 13 residues. The germline CDR1 and CDR2 sequences are LNHDA and SQIVND (reference sequence).

The V and J genes are TRBV7-9 and TRBJ1-4, with D hard to call. The CDR3 is made up of 15 amino acids. Per the germline V gene, CDR1 is SEHNR and CDR2 is FQNEAQ (reference sequence). The V end was cut by 2 bases, the J end by 2 bases, with 9 bases between. CDR3 sequence: CASSLTSGTNEKLFF. The CDR3 region has the DNA TGTGCCAGCAGCTTAACTAGCGGGACTAATGAAAAACTGTTTTTT.

Of note for this clone: Its ends do not fully match the called genes, so a read error is possible. The chain combines TRBV12-3 or TRBV12-4 with TRBJ2-2; D remains unclear. The CDR3 sequence is 12 residues long. The CDR3 loop is CASSQNTGELFF. CDR3 nucleotide sequence: TGTGCTAGCAGTCAGAACACCGGGGAGCTGTTTTTT.

The genes are TRBV5-1 and TRBJ2-7; D is undetermined. The CDR3 is made up of 16 amino acids. Germline CDR1 is SGHRS and CDR2 is YFSETQ. V gave up 6 bases and J gave up 1 base, with 20 bases separating them. The CDR3 nucleotides are TGCGCCAGCACCCAAATCCCCGACGGGTCATCCTACGAGCAGTACTTC. Amino acids: CASTQIPDGSSYEQYF. The full variable domain, completed using reference TRBV5-1 and TRBJ2-7, is KAGVTQTPRYLIKTRGQQVTLSCSPISGHRSVSWYQQTPGQGLQFLFEYFSETQRNKGNFPGRFSGRQFSNSRSEMNVSTLELGDSALYLCASTQIPDGSSYEQYFGPGTRLTVT.

The chain employs TRBV21-1 and TRBJ2-1; the tabulated D call, TRBD2, remains unverified against the DNA. TRBV21-1 is annotated as a pseudogene. The CDR3 has 17 amino acids. CDR3 region: CASSPRRLALIYNEQFF. CDR3 nucleotides: TGTGCCAGCAGCCCACGCCGACTAGCCCTCATCTACAATGAGCAGTTCTTC.

The chain couples TRBV4-2 to TRBJ1-3; no clear D. The CDR3 spans 16 residues. Trimming took 1 base from V and 3 from J, leaving 13 bases between them. Per the germline V gene, CDR1 is LGHNA and CDR2 is YNFKEQ. CDR3 region: CASSQVPGLFGNTIYF. The CDR3 DNA sequence: TGTGCCAGCAGCCAAGTCCCAGGACTCTTTGGAAACACCATATATTTT.

The chain couples TRBV10-1 to TRBJ2-7; D unresolved. This CDR3 comprises 14 residues. Trimming removed 0 bases from V and 3 bases from J, with 9 bases in between. Germline V CDR1 and CDR2: WNHNN, SYGVQD (reference sequence). The CDR3: CASSESRYVYEQYF. CDR3 coding DNA: TGCGCCAGCAGTGAGTCGCGGTACGTCTACGAGCAGTACTTC.